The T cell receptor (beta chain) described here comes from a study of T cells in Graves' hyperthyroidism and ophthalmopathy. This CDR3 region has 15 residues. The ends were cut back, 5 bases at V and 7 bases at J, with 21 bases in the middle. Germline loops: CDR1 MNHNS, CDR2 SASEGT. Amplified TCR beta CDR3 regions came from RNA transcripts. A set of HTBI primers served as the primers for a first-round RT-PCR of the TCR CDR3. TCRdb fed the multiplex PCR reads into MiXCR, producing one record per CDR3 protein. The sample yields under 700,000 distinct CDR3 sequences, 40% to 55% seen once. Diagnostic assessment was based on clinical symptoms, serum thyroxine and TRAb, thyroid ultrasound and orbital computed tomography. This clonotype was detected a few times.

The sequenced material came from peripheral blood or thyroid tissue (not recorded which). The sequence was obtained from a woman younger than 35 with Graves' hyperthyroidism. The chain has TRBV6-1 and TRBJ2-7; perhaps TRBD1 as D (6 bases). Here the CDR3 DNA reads TGTGCCAGCAGTCAGACCAGGGGTACTCTAGCTGAGCAGTACTTC. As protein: CASSQTRGTLAEQYF.